Following are 16 T cell receptor beta chains from one sample sequenced in a study of shared clonotypes between healthy human individuals. The table came from immunoSEQ multiplex PCR; TCRdb's copy has only in-frame clones and leaves some out. The table records around 1.1 million clones, 60% to 85% of them present only once. The sequenced sample was memory CD4+ T cells from PBMCs. Subset reported: CD45RA-negative fraction. Receptor source: a man younger than 30 in good health. Some clones in this sample may be carry-over from other donors' samples.

The V gene is TRBV30, the J gene TRBJ1-4; D ambiguous. In germline, CDR1 is GTSNPN, CDR2 SVGIG (reference sequence). V was shortened by 4 bases and J by 7 bases, with 16 bases between the two germline ends. The CDR3 runs 14 residues. CDR3 loop: CAWNAGVVSEKLFF. The CDR3 DNA is TGTGCCTGGAATGCCGGAGTCGTAAGTGAAAAACTGTTTTTT.

This rearrangement joins TRBV27 to TRBJ1-1, with 8 bases that match TRBD1. V shed 3 bases, J shed 4 bases, and the junction held 10 bases outside the gene matches. This CDR3 has 16 residues. Germline CDR1 reads MNHEY; CDR2 reads SMNVEV (reference sequence). The CDR3 DNA reads as TGTGCCAGCAGTTTTCACTCCCAGGGGGCGCGCACTGAAGCTTTCTTT. It translates to CASSFHSQGARTEAFF.

V is TRBV5-1 and J is TRBJ2-6, with D possibly TRBD1 on 6 matching bases. V was pared by 1 base and J by 0 bases, with 20 bases between. The CDR3 sequence is 20 residues long. The germline V gene encodes CDR1 SGHRS and CDR2 YFSETQ. The CDR3 DNA follows: TGCGCCAGCAGCTTGACGACAGGTCCTCTTGATCTCTCTGGGGCCAACGTCCTGACTTTC. It yields the protein CASSLTTGPLDLSGANVLTF.

This clone was seen a few times. The chain is built from TRBV6-5 and TRBJ1-2, with TRBD1 as a possible D gene (5 bases). Trimming cost V 7 bases and J 5 bases, with 14 bases left between them. This CDR3 has 13 amino acids. Germline values: CDR1 MNHEY, CDR2 SVGAGI. In nucleotides, the CDR3 is TGTGCCAGCACCTTAGACAGAAGATATGGCTACACCTTC. It translates to CASTLDRRYGYTF.

Comment on this clone: Other DNA sequences in the same sample also yield this CDR3. The chain employs TRBV5-6 and TRBJ2-5; D gene ambiguous. The germline CDR1 and CDR2 sequences are SGHDT and YYEEEE. The CDR3 runs to 12 residues. Trimming took off 1 base at V and 4 bases at J, with 5 bases between the two ends. The CDR3 protein is CASSLTAETQYF. The DNA for the CDR3 is TGTGCCAGCAGCTTGACAGCAGAGACCCAGTACTTC.

The J gene is TRBJ2-5, the V gene TRBV5-1, with 8 bases fitting TRBD1. This CDR3 is built from 15 residues. Trimming cost V 4 bases and J 1 base; bases outside gene matches: 6. Per the germline V gene, CDR1 is SGHRS and CDR2 is YFSETQ. CDR3 sequence reads: CASSTTGQAQETQYF. The CDR3 DNA is TGCGCCAGCAGCACGACGGGACAGGCCCAAGAGACCCAGTACTTC.

The V gene is TRBV5-1, the J gene TRBJ1-1; D perhaps matches TRBD1 (6 bases). The V gene lost 2 bases and the J gene lost 4 bases, with 15 bases spanning the gap. Germline CDR1 is SGHRS and CDR2 is YFSETQ. The CDR3 runs to 15 residues. CDR3 protein: CASSFLSGRGTEAFF. CDR3 in DNA: TGCGCCAGCAGCTTTCTCAGCGGCAGGGGCACTGAAGCTTTCTTT.

This clone was detected only a few times. The rearrangement joins TRBV5-6 to TRBJ1-3; D is unresolved. The ends were cut back, 7 bases at V and 0 bases at J, with 11 bases in the middle. Per germline, CDR1 SGHDT and CDR2 YYEEEE. The CDR3 is made up of 14 amino acids. CDR3 sequence (DNA): TGTGCCAGCGGTACTATGAGCTCTGGAAACACCATATATTTT. This codes for CASGTMSSGNTIYF.

The chain uses TRBV20-1 and TRBJ1-3; D is unclear. CDR1 and CDR2 (germline): DFQATT, SNEGSKA (reference sequence). V was cut by 4 bases and J by 4 bases, with 5 bases left in between. CDR3 length equals 11 residues. The CDR3 sequence: CSAIFGNTIYF. CDR3 nucleotides: TGCAGTGCTATTTTCGGAAACACCATATATTTT.

The chain recombines TRBV15 with TRBJ2-2; D is unclear. V lost 0 bases to trimming and J lost 6 bases, with 11 bases between them. CDR1 and CDR2 from the germline V gene are LNHNV and YYDKDF (reference sequence). This CDR3 has 15 amino acids. Here the CDR3 reads CATSRDGTLAGELFF. DNA for the CDR3: TGTGCCACCAGCAGAGATGGTACTCTTGCCGGGGAGCTGTTTTTT.

J is TRBJ2-3 and V is TRBV27, with TRBD2 matching over 10 bases. Losses at the gene ends were 5 bases for V and 6 bases for J; bases not matched to a gene: 8. The CDR3 runs 15 residues. Germline CDR1 MNHEY, CDR2 SMNVEV (reference sequence). The CDR3 region is CASSILAGVEDTQYF. The DNA of the CDR3 is TGTGCCAGCAGTATTCTAGCGGGAGTAGAGGATACGCAGTATTTT.

The chain has TRBV9 and TRBJ1-1; D gene uncertain. From germline, CDR1 is SGDLS and CDR2 YYNGEE. The CDR3 is 13 residues long. Deletions cut 0 bases from V and 4 bases from J, with 7 bases between. This CDR3 reads CASSVVDSTEAFF. CDR3 nucleotide sequence: TGTGCCAGCAGCGTAGTCGACTCCACTGAAGCTTTCTTT.

This chain links TRBV5-4 with TRBJ2-7; D possibly corresponds to TRBD2 (5 bases). The CDR3 loop spans 14 amino acids. Trimming took off 3 bases at V and 2 bases at J, with 12 bases between the two ends. Germline CDR1 SGHNT, CDR2 YYREEE (reference sequence). The CDR3 bases are TGTGCCAGCAGCTCCTGGACTGATACCTACGAGCAGTACTTC. Amino acids: CASSSWTDTYEQYF.

The chain carries TRBV28 and TRBJ2-7; 7 bases agree with TRBD1. Germline V gives CDR1 MDHEN, CDR2 SYDVKM. This CDR3 region has 18 residues. V gave up 5 bases and J gave up 0 bases; unmatched junction bases: 16. The CDR3 region is CASSPPMGSTGSSYEQYF. Here the CDR3 DNA reads TGTGCCAGCAGTCCTCCAATGGGATCGACAGGGAGCTCCTACGAGCAGTACTTC.

The chain carries TRBV4-2 and TRBJ2-1; 10 nucleotides agree with TRBD2. Germline CDR1 and CDR2: LGHNA and YNFKEQ. CDR3 length: 17 amino acids. Trimming cost V 4 bases and J 6 bases; bases outside gene matches: 12. CDR3 sequence (DNA): TGTGCCAGCAGCCGCGACCCCGGACTAGCGGTCCTCAATGAGCAGTTCTTC. It yields the protein CASSRDPGLAVLNEQFF.

The gene calls are TRBV7-2 and TRBJ2-7; D gene unclear. The CDR3 loop spans 18 amino acids. Germline V gene sequence: CDR1 SGHTA, CDR2 FQGNSA. Deletions cut 5 bases from V and 0 bases from J, with 23 bases between. CDR3 loop: CASSQDLSSAPSSYEQYF. CDR3 DNA sequence: TGTGCCAGCAGCCAAGATCTCTCCAGCGCCCCGAGCTCCTACGAGCAGTACTTC.